One and the same sample provided the 5 T cell receptor beta chains below, sequenced in a study of T-cell reconstitution after alpha-beta-depleted transplantation in children. The authors prepared the TCRbeta library with unique molecular identifiers. TCRdb independently ran MiXCR on the PCR reads; one entry per CDR3 protein. Among under 850,000 distinct CDR3 sequences, roughly 13% were seen once, and the ten largest hold 0.75% to 0.85%. Sample: PBMCs, taken before TCRalphabeta/CD19-depleted stem cell transplant. The receptors were sampled from a girl aged 2 to 10 with congenital amegakaryocytic thrombocytopenia, due to receive a stem cell transplant.

The table lists this clonotype with many counts. The rearrangement joins TRBV15 to TRBJ2-3; TRBD2 aligns across 10 bases. CDR1 LNHNV and CDR2 YYDKDF come from the germline V gene (reference sequence). CDR3 length: 19 amino acids. V trimming: 0 bases; J trimming: 4 bases; junction bases outside the gene matches: 13. CDR3 sequence (DNA): TGTGCCACCAGCAGAGACGGGACTAGCGCCCCTAAGGGGTCAGATACGCAGTATTTT. Residues: CATSRDGTSAPKGSDTQYF.

This clonotype was observed at least ten times. This chain links TRBV20-1 with TRBJ1-2, with D tentatively TRBD1 (5 bases). The CDR3 runs to 15 residues. The ends were cut back, 0 bases at V and 8 bases at J, with 19 bases in the middle. CDR1 is DFQATT and CDR2 is SNEGSKA in the germline V gene (reference sequence). The CDR3 loop is CSAREFVEGSGGYTF. The DNA for the CDR3 is TGCAGTGCTAGAGAATTTGTTGAGGGGTCGGGCGGCTACACCTTC.

This clonotype was seen only a few times. This chain connects TRBV11-2 to TRBJ2-7, with TRBD2 identical over 13 bases. Germline assignment: CDR1 SGHAT and CDR2 FQNNGV. CDR3 length: 16 amino acids. J was trimmed by 3 bases and V by 4 bases; bases with no gene match: 6. The CDR3 region is CASSSGLAGVIYEQYF. CDR3 bases: TGTGCCAGCAGCTCTGGACTAGCGGGAGTTATCTACGAGCAGTACTTC.

The DNA for the CDR3 is TGTGCCAGCAGCCGCACTCATGGGGCAGGGGGAACCTACGAGCAGTACTTC. Protein sequence: CASSRTHGAGGTYEQYF. The rearrangement uses TRBV27 and TRBJ2-7; TRBD1 matches at 7 bases. Germline CDR1 reads MNHEY; CDR2 reads SMNVEV (reference sequence). V shed 6 bases, J shed 2 bases, and the junction held 16 bases outside the gene matches. The CDR3 is 17 residues long.

This clonotype was recorded at least ten times. The genes are TRBV20-1 and TRBJ2-7, with D unresolved. Germline CDR1 is DFQATT and CDR2 is SNEGSKA (reference sequence). The CDR3 runs 13 residues. V was pared by 3 bases and J by 0 bases, with 9 bases between. CDR3 DNA sequence: TGCAGTGCTAGGGGTTGGGACTCCTACGAGCAGTACTTC. The encoded protein is CSARGWDSYEQYF.